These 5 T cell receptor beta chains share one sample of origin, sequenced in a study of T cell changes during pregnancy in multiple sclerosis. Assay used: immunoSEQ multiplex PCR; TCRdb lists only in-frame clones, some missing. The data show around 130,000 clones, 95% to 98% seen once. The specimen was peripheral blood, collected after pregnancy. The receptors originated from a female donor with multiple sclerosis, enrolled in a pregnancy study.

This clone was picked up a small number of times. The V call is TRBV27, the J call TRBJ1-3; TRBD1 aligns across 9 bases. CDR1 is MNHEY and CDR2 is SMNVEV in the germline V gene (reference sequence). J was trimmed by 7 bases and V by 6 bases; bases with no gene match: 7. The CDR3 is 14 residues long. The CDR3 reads CASRGTGRGNTIYF. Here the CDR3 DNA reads TGTGCCAGCAGGGGGACAGGGAGGGGTAACACCATATATTTT.

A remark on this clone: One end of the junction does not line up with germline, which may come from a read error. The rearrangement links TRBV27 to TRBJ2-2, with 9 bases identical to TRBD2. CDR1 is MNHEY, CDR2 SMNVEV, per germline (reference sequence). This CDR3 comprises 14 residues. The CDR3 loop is CASSQTSVAGVLFF. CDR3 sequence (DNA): TGTGCCAGCAGCCAAACTAGCGTAGCGGGGGTGCTGTTTTTT.

The CDR3 bases are TGTGCCAGCAGCTTATTAGCGGGAGGGCTTTTCGCCAAAAACATTCAGTACTTC. Translating gives CASSLLAGGLFAKNIQYF. The chain has TRBV13 and TRBJ2-4; TRBD2 matches 11 bases. The germline gives CDR1 PRHDT, CDR2 FYEKMQ (reference sequence). The CDR3 sequence is 18 residues long. With 2 bases clipped from V and 1 base from J, the junction kept 7 bases outside the gene matches.

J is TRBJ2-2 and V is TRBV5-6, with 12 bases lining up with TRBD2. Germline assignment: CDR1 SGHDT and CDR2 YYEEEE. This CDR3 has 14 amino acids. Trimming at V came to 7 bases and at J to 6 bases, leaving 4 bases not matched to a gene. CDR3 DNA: TGTGCCAGCGGACCTAGCGGGAGGGCCGGGGAGCTGTTTTTT. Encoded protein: CASGPSGRAGELFF.

DNA for the CDR3: TGTGCCAGCAGTGACATGGGATTAGCGGGAGGGCCGAGGTACGAGCAGTACTTC. Protein sequence: CASSDMGLAGGPRYEQYF. The J gene is TRBJ2-7, the V gene TRBV6-1; 11 positions agree with TRBD2. The CDR3 contains 18 residues. CDR1 and CDR2 from the germline V gene are MNHNS and SASEGT. After removal of 3 bases from V and 4 bases from J, the junction contained 14 bases not matched to a gene.